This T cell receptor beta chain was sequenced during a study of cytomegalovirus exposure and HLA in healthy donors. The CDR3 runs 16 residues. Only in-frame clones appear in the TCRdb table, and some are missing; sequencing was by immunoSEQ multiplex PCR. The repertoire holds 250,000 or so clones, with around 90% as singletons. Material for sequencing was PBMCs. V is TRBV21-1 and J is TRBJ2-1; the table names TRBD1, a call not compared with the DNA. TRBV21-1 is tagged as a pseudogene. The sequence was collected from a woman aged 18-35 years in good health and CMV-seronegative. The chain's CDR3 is CASRCSDRALADEQFF. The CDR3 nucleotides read TGTGCCAGCAGATGCTCGGACAGGGCACTGGCGGATGAGCAGTTCTTC.